The clone carrying this TCR beta chain was recorded many times. Time point here: patch test 2, 6 weeks after DPC sensitization. As for treatment: therapeutic diphenylcyclopropenone sensitization with weekly scalp DPC. Blood was collected ahead of every patch test applied. This specimen belongs to a study of human T cells and chemical hapten exposure. The wider study: Patch testing placed 0.01% DPC on the upper back, with readings at 6 days.

Germline V gene lookup returns CDR1 DFQATT and CDR2 SNEGSKA (reference sequence). The length of the CDR3 is 15 residues. The ends were cut back, 3 bases at V and 0 bases at J, with 14 bases in the middle. The library put unique molecular identifiers onto individual cDNA molecules. MiXCR was run by TCRdb on the RACE reads, yielding one entry per CDR3 protein. The profile covers about 400,000 distinct CDR3 sequences, with over 6% appearing a single time and about 5.4% taken by the ten largest. This sample comprised whole blood, obtained in connection with sensitization to the hapten diphenylcyclopropenone (DPC). The receptor was isolated from a woman under 30 with alopecia areata. Some clones in this sample may be carry-over from other donors' samples. The chain is built from TRBV20-1 and TRBJ1-2, with D possibly matching TRBD1 (5 bases). Written as DNA, the CDR3 is TGCAGTGCTAGTAAACGGGGGAAAGCTAACTATGGCTACACCTTC. Protein product: CSASKRGKANYGYTF.